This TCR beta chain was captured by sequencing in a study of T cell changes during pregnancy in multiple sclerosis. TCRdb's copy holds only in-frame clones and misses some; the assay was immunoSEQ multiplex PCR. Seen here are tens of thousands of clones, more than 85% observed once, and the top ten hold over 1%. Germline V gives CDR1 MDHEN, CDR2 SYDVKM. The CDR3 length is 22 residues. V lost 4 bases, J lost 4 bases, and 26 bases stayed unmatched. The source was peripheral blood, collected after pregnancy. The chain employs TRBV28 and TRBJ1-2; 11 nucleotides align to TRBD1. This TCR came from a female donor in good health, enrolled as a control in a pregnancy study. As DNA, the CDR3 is TGTGCCAGCAGTTCCAGTAGGCCCGCACCGGGACAGGGGGAATCGTGGATCTATGGCTACACCTTC. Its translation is CASSSSRPAPGQGESWIYGYTF.